This T cell receptor beta chain derives from a study of T-cell reconstitution after alpha-beta-depleted transplantation in children. Whole-study results and caveats: The high TCRbeta diversity at day 60 in some patients came from surviving recipient T cells and thymic progenitors. The main origin of T-cell counts and diversity one year after transplant was newly produced T cells.

This CDR3 is 17 amino acids long. CDR1 SGHVS and CDR2 FQNEAQ come from the germline V gene. The junction had 13 bases not matched to a gene; V was cut back by 5 bases and J by 0 bases. Molecular barcoding with unique molecular identifiers was used for the TCRbeta library. TCRdb re-derived calls from the PCR reads in MiXCR, one entry per CDR3 protein. Counted here are about 980,000 distinct CDR3 sequences, roughly 29% occurring once; the ten biggest clones make up roughly 28%. In regard to this clonotype: Its antigen is as yet unknown.

The TCR was taken from a boy younger than two who had a stem cell transplant for SCID, so the T cells may come from the graft donor. This sample comprised PBMCs, mostly from graft donor cells, obtained 360 days after TCRalphabeta/CD19-depleted stem cell transplant. The chain combines TRBV7-8 with TRBJ2-7; TRBD1 aligns across 7 bases. The CDR3 DNA reads TGTGCCAGCAGCCCCAAGCTCGACAGGGCGGTCTCCTACGAGCAGTACTTC. It encodes CASSPKLDRAVSYEQYF.